The entry below gives a single TCR beta chain sequence along with its context. Antigen: not known. The PCR made use of 60 Vbeta and 13 Jbeta primers. Profiling relied on immunoSEQ multiplex PCR, and the TCRdb table lists in-frame clones only, not all of them. The sample shows 150,000 to 200,000 clones, about four fifths of them seen only once. These data originate in a study of cytomegalovirus exposure and HLA in healthy donors. V shed 2 bases, J shed 5 bases, and the junction held 10 bases outside the gene matches. Germline loops: CDR1 SEHNR, CDR2 FQNEAQ (reference sequence). The CDR3 covers 16 residues. Study results and limitations: With later analysis, a missense DCLRE1C variant became linked to TCR beta V- and J-gene trimming.

This chain connects TRBV7-9 to TRBJ1-1; 8 nucleotides match TRBD1. The source material was PBMCs. The receptor was isolated from a woman aged 50 to 60 in good health and CMV-seronegative. In nucleotides, the CDR3 is TGTGCCAGCAGCTTAACAGGGGGGTCGAGAAGTACTGAAGCTTTCTTT. It codes for CASSLTGGSRSTEAFF.